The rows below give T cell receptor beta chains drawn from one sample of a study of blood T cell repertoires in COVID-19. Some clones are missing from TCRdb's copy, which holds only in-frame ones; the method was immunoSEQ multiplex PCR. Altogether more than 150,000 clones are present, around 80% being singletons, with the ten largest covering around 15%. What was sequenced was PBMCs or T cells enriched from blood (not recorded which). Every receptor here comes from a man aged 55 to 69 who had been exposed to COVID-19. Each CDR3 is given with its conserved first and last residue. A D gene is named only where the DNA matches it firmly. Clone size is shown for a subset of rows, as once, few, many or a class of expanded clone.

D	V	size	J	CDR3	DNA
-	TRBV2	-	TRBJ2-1	CASSEGVARYNEQFF	TGTGCCAGCAGTGAAGGGGTAGCTCGGTACAATGAGCAGTTCTTC
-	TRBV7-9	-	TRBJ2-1	CASSPNLRELNEQFF	TGTGCCAGCAGTCCTAACCTCCGGGAGCTCAATGAGCAGTTCTTC
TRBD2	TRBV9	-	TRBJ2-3	CASSVAAGGLVDTQYF	TGTGCCAGCAGCGTAGCTGCGGGAGGGCTGGTAGATACGCAGTATTTT
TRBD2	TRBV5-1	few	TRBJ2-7	CASSPRLAGLYEQYF	TGCGCCAGCAGCCCGAGACTAGCGGGACTTTACGAGCAGTACTTC
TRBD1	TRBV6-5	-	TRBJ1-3	CASSFGQGNTIYF	TGTGCCAGCAGTTTCGGACAGGGGAACACCATATATTTT
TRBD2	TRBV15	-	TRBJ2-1	CATSPTLAGVYNEQFF	TGTGCCACCAGCCCAACACTAGCGGGAGTCTACAATGAGCAGTTCTTC
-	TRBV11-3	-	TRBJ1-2	CASSLDPSRGAHGYTF	TGTGCCAGCAGCTTGGACCCCTCGCGGGGGGCGCATGGCTACACCTTC
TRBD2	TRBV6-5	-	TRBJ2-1	CASSRLAGLRDEQFF	TGTGCCAGCAGTAGGCTAGCGGGATTACGGGATGAGCAGTTCTTC
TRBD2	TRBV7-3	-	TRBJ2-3	CASSLGEGGTDTQYF	TGTGCCAGCAGCTTAGGGGAGGGAGGCACAGATACGCAGTATTTT
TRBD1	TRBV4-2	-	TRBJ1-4	CASSQDPIGGLTNEKLFF	TGTGCCAGCAGCCAAGATCCTATAGGGGGCTTAACTAATGAAAAACTGTTTTTT
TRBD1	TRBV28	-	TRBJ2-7	CASRAWRGTGSHEQYF	TGTGCCAGCAGGGCCTGGAGGGGGACAGGGTCCCACGAGCAGTACTTC
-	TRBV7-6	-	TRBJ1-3	CASSLDHPGALDTIYF	TGTGCCAGCAGCTTAGATCATCCAGGGGCCCTGGACACCATATATTTT
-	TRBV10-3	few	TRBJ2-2	CAITGRDYTGELFF	TGTGCCATCACGGGCAGGGATTACACCGGGGAGCTGTTTTTT
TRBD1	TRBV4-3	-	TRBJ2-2	CASSQDWSGTGANTGELFF	TGCGCCAGCAGCCAAGATTGGTCCGGGACAGGGGCGAACACCGGGGAGCTGTTTTTT
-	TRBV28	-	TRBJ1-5	CASSSDSSNQPQHF	TGTGCCAGCAGTTCTGACAGTAGCAATCAGCCCCAGCATTTT
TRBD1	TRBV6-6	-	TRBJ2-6	CASSQFRGLTGANVLTF	TGTGCCAGCAGTCAGTTCAGGGGGCTGACAGGGGCCAACGTCCTGACTTTC
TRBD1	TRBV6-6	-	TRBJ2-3	CASRLGQGVPDTQYF	TGTGCCAGCAGACTGGGACAGGGAGTCCCAGATACGCAGTATTTT
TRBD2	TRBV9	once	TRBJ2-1	CASSVGGRADNEQFF	TGTGCCAGCAGCGTAGGGGGGAGGGCCGACAATGAGCAGTTCTTC
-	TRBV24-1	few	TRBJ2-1	CATSDSGTHNEQFF	TGTGCCACCAGTGACTCCGGGACTCACAATGAGCAGTTCTTC
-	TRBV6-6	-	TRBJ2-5	CASSYRGEETQYF	TGTGCCAGCAGTTACCGGGGAGAAGAGACCCAGTACTTC
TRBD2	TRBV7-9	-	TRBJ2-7	CASSPRGGSSYEQYF	TGTGCCAGCAGCCCTAGGGGAGGGAGCTCCTACGAGCAGTACTTC
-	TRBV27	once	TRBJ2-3	CASSPGTSISTDTQYF	TGTGCCAGCAGTCCCGGGACTTCGATAAGCACAGATACGCAGTATTTT
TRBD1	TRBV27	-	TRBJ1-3	CASSPPGTANTIYF	TGTGCCAGCAGTCCACCAGGGACAGCCAACACCATATATTTT
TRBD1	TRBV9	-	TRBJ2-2	CASSVGQGIAGELFF	TGTGCCAGCAGCGTCGGACAGGGGATCGCCGGGGAGCTGTTTTTT
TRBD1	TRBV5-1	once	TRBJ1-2	CASSFPSGQGSYGYTF	TGCGCCAGCAGCTTCCCGTCGGGACAGGGGTCCTATGGCTACACCTTC
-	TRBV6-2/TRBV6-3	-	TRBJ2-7	CASSLAMSGEQYF	TGTGCCAGCAGTCTTGCTATGAGCGGCGAGCAGTACTTC
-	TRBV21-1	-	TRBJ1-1	CASSKPLDRPRNTEAFF	TGTGCCAGCAGCAAACCCCTGGACAGGCCACGGAACACTGAAGCTTTCTTT